Listed below are T cell receptor beta chains from one sample, sequenced in a study of cytomegalovirus exposure and HLA in healthy donors. Here immunoSEQ multiplex PCR was the method, and the copy in TCRdb shows in-frame clones only, minus some. Of about 96,000 clones listed, roughly 79% are singletons. What was sequenced was PBMCs. The receptors originated from a woman in her 70s in good health and CMV-seropositive. CDR3s leave out the opening cysteine and the closing phenylalanine or tryptophan. The order of the fields is CDR3 protein, V gene, D gene. D genes are given only for firm matches.

ASSLAGQGARVTGELF	TRBV7-2	TRBD1
ASSRGVMNSPLH	TRBV28	-
ASSLWDFTDTQY	TRBV11-2	-
ASSEDRTNSPLH	TRBV25-1	-
ASRQLQGAHKTEAF	TRBV28	TRBD1
ASSLLNRDNEQF	TRBV7-3	-
ASSQDAPWVSGGSTDTQY	TRBV4-3	TRBD2
ASSYGQGREKLF	TRBV5-1	TRBD1
ASSSQGQETQY	TRBV7-2	TRBD1
ASSHPGQNYEQY	TRBV2	TRBD1
ASSPLTTGAGGSRNEQF	TRBV18	TRBD2
ASSLSGAGELF	TRBV5-1	TRBD2
ASSYSRGQNYGYT	TRBV6-5	TRBD1
ASSYRGFGTTMGSPLH	TRBV28	TRBD1
SVEDQGEAF	TRBV29-1	-
ASSLAPGLGEETQY	TRBV5-1	TRBD2
ASSSPGQGAGDTQY	TRBV28	TRBD1
ASGLVRFSQNTEAF	TRBV12-5	-
ASSPSGGGDTQY	TRBV7-9	TRBD2
ASTTGTNTQY	TRBV19	-
ASSIGGWNTEAF	TRBV13	-
ASGGASGKDTGELF	TRBV28	TRBD2
ASSLASDTGELF	TRBV11-3	-